The 2 T cell receptor beta chains below were found in one sample sequenced in a study of blood T cell repertoires in COVID-19 (dated by TCRdb to the early 2020s). The library was obtained by the immunoSEQ multiplex PCR assay. TCRdb stores this immuneACCESS table with in-frame sequences only. Part of the clones is absent; in the studies checked, under half of the shortfall reflects unresolved V genes, and no reason is known for the rest. Here the sample has around 250,000 clones; around 90% occur a single time. The ten largest account for approximately 6.8% of the sample. Sequencing used peripheral blood. These receptors all come from a woman in her seventies with active or convalescent COVID-19.

This clone has only a few counts. The rearrangement uses TRBV4-2 and TRBJ1-1; D might be TRBD1 (6 bases). V lost 0 bases and J 6 bases, leaving 20 bases between the germline ends. The germline V gene encodes CDR1 LGHNA and CDR2 YNFKEQ. This CDR3 contains 17 residues. The CDR3 loop reads CASSQEQGQTYYAEAFF. DNA for the CDR3: TGTGCCAGCAGCCAAGAGCAGGGACAAACCTATTACGCTGAAGCTTTCTTT.

V gene TRBV5-4 combines with J gene TRBJ2-3; D gene unclear. Between the trimmed V and J ends, which lost 1 base and 1 base, there was a span of 4 bases. Germline V gene sequence: CDR1 SGHNT, CDR2 YYREEE (reference sequence). This CDR3 region has 13 residues. The CDR3 reads CASSLYGTDTQYF. As DNA, the CDR3 is TGTGCCAGCAGCTTGTATGGCACAGATACGCAGTATTTT.